These 8 T cell receptor beta chains share one sample of origin, sequenced in a study of shared clonotypes between healthy human individuals. Libraries were prepared by immunoSEQ multiplex PCR; TCRdb keeps only in-frame clonotypes and omits some of them. The sample shows some 2.1 million clones, 80% to 95% of them seen only once. The naive CD8 population came from CD45RO-negative cells selected for CCR7, without terminally differentiated effector memory CD45RA+ cells. Material for sequencing was naive CD8+ T cells from PBMCs. The receptors derive from a man younger than 35 in good health. Some clones in this sample may be carry-over from other donors' samples.

The V and J genes are TRBV7-9 and TRBJ2-3, with D maybe TRBD1 (6 bases). This CDR3 region has 14 residues. Per the germline V gene, CDR1 is SEHNR and CDR2 is FQNEAQ (reference sequence). V dropped 3 bases and J dropped 10 bases, with 17 bases sitting between them. CDR3 sequence (DNA): TGTGCCAGCAGCTTCCGACAGGCCACCAGCTCGCAGTATTTT. It specifies CASSFRQATSSQYF.

The CDR3 nucleotides are TGTGCCAGCAGCTTGGGGTGGGGACCTTACAATGAGCAGTTCTTC. Its protein is CASSLGWGPYNEQFF. The rearrangement links TRBV5-4 to TRBJ2-1; either TRBD1 or TRBD2 may supply D (5 bases each). Trimming shortened V by 0 bases and J by 4 bases, and 11 bases separated the two germline ends. This CDR3 spans 15 amino acids. Germline loops: CDR1 SGHNT, CDR2 YYREEE (reference sequence).

The chain has TRBV4-1 and TRBJ2-7; D might be TRBD1 (7 bases). V was cut by 4 bases and J by 1 base, with 11 bases left in between. Per the germline V gene, CDR1 is MGHRA and CDR2 is YSYEKL. The CDR3 totals 14 residues. The CDR3 sequence: CASSPPGGSYEQYF. The CDR3 nucleotides read TGCGCCAGCAGCCCTCCAGGGGGGTCCTACGAGCAGTACTTC.

CDR3 residues: CASDRDGSSYEQYF. The CDR3 nucleotides read TGCGCCAGCGACAGGGACGGAAGCTCCTACGAGCAGTACTTC. The rearrangement links TRBV5-1 to TRBJ2-7; TRBD1 matches 7 bases. CDR1 and CDR2 from the germline V gene are SGHRS and YFSETQ. The CDR3 length is 14 residues. The junction had 7 bases not matched to a gene; V was cut back by 7 bases and J by 0 bases.

This clone was detected once. The gene calls are TRBV6-6 and TRBJ1-2, with 8 bases matching TRBD1. V lost 1 base to trimming and J lost 7 bases; unmatched junction nucleotides: 8. Germline CDR1 is MNHNY and CDR2 is SVGAGI (reference sequence). The CDR3 is made up of 15 amino acids. CDR3 coding DNA: TGTGCCAGCAGTTACTGGTCGACAGGGGACCCTGGCTACACCTTC. It encodes CASSYWSTGDPGYTF.

V usage is TRBV7-2 and J usage is TRBJ2-2; 8 nucleotides line up with TRBD1. The ends lost 3 bases at V and 6 bases at J; junction bases unmatched: 18. This CDR3 is built from 19 residues. Germline CDR1 SGHTA, CDR2 FQGNSA. The CDR3 nucleotides read TGTGCCAGCAGCTTCGGCAGGGGGCAGTCGGGACGACAACCCGGGGAGCTGTTTTTT. This gives the protein CASSFGRGQSGRQPGELFF.

In the case of this clone: A junction boundary mismatches the germline segment, possibly from a read error. The rearrangement links TRBV9 to TRBJ1-2, with 10 bases lining up with TRBD1. The CDR3 is 16 amino acids. Germline CDR1 is SGDLS and CDR2 is YYNGEE. The CDR3 spells CASSGSRDRGSGGYIF. The DNA for the CDR3 is TGTGCCAGCAGCGGATCCCGGGACAGGGGATCCGGTGGCTACATCTTC.

The chain has TRBV28 and TRBJ2-7; D is perhaps TRBD1 or TRBD2 (5 bases each). Germline V gives CDR1 MDHEN, CDR2 SYDVKM. The CDR3 runs 15 residues. Trimming removed 6 bases from V and 2 bases from J, with 17 bases in between. The CDR3 sequence is CASSSGQGATYEQYF. CDR3 nucleotide sequence: TGTGCCAGCAGCAGCGGACAAGGCGCGACCTACGAGCAGTACTTC. The full variable domain, with the rest looked up from reference TRBV28 and TRBJ2-7, is DVKVTQSSRYLVKRTGEKVFLECVQDMDHENMFWYRQDPGLGLRLIYFSYDVKMKEKGDIPEGYSVSREKKERFSLILESASTNQTSMYLCASSSGQGATYEQYFGPGTRLTVT.